Listed below are T cell receptor beta chains from one sample, sequenced in a study of blood T cell repertoires in COVID-19. Sequenced by immunoSEQ multiplex PCR; TCRdb stores in-frame clones only, minus some. This repertoire shows 120,000 to 150,000 clones, under 80% found once; its top ten account for 4% to 4.5%. Sequencing used peripheral blood. Every receptor here comes from a man in his fifties or sixties with acute or convalescent COVID-19. Both conserved end residues are part of each CDR3. Fields, in order: clone size, J gene, D gene, V gene, CDR3 DNA, CDR3 protein. D genes are given only for firm matches. Some rows have no size entry. The others give once, few or many, or a class for an expanded clone.

-,TRBJ2-1,-,TRBV28,TGTGCCAGCAGTTTGGTCCCGGGGAATGAGCAGTTCTTC,CASSLVPGNEQFF
-,TRBJ1-2,-,TRBV6-5,TGTGCCAGCAGGCAGGAGGTTTCTCGGGTAGGGGGCTACACCTTC,CASRQEVSRVGGYTF
-,TRBJ2-7,TRBD1,TRBV13,TGTGCCAGCAGCTTCTACGGACAGGGCCGGTACGAGCAGTACTTC,CASSFYGQGRYEQYF
-,TRBJ2-3,-,TRBV10-3,TGTGCCATCAGTGAGTATGGCGGGGTCGAGGATACGCAGTATTTT,CAISEYGGVEDTQYF
-,TRBJ2-5,-,TRBV7-2,TGTGCCAGCAGCAACGCGGTTAGAGAGACCCAGTACTTC,CASSNAVRETQYF
-,TRBJ2-3,TRBD2,TRBV10-2,TGCGCCAGCAGAGGACTAGCGAGGACAGATACGCAGTATTTT,CASRGLARTDTQYF
-,TRBJ2-1,TRBD2,TRBV6-6,TGTGCCAGCAGTTACTCTGGCGGGAGGAACAATGAGCAGTTCTTC,CASSYSGGRNNEQFF
-,TRBJ1-1,TRBD1,TRBV5-1,TGCGCCAGCAGCTTCACAGGGGGATTTTCTATGAACACTGAAGCTTTCTTT,CASSFTGGFSMNTEAFF
once,TRBJ2-1,TRBD2,TRBV4-1,TGCGCCAGCAGCCAAGTGGGACTAGCGGGTTTAAGCTCCTACAATGAGCAGTTCTTC,CASSQVGLAGLSSYNEQFF
-,TRBJ1-3,-,TRBV9,TGTGCCAGCAGCCTTTCAGGCGGGGGTTACTCTGGAAACACCATATATTTT,CASSLSGGGYSGNTIYF
-,TRBJ2-2,TRBD2,TRBV11-2,TGTGCCAGCAGCCCCGGGGGGAAGAACACCGGGGAGCTGTTTTTT,CASSPGGKNTGELFF
-,TRBJ1-5,TRBD1,TRBV24-1,TGTGCCACCAGTGATCCCCGACAGGGGGTAAATCAGCCCCAGCATTTT,CATSDPRQGVNQPQHF
-,TRBJ2-7,TRBD2,TRBV27,TGTGCCAGCAGTTTATGGGGCCGGGACTATACCTACGAGCAGTACTTC,CASSLWGRDYTYEQYF
-,TRBJ1-1,-,TRBV5-1,TGCGCCAGCAGCACCAGGGATGCAAGTATGAACACTGAAGCTTTCTTT,CASSTRDASMNTEAFF
-,TRBJ2-5,TRBD2,TRBV6-1,TGTGCCAGCAGTGAAAATGGGGGAGGGATGGAGACCCAGTACTTC,CASSENGGGMETQYF
-,TRBJ2-5,TRBD2,TRBV28,TGTGCCAGCAGCAAGGCTCTAGCGGGAGAGACCCAGTACTTC,CASSKALAGETQYF
-,TRBJ2-7,TRBD1,TRBV25-1,TGTGCCAGCACAGGGGGTAGCTACGAGCAGTACTTC,CASTGGSYEQYF
once,TRBJ2-1,TRBD1,TRBV29-1,TGCAGCGTGGGGGACAGGGGAAATGAGCAGTTCTTC,CSVGDRGNEQFF
once,TRBJ2-1,-,TRBV10-3,TGTGCCATCAGTGAGCTTAGCGGAACCTACAATGAGCAGTTCTTC,CAISELSGTYNEQFF
few,TRBJ2-3,TRBD2,TRBV5-4,TGTGCCAGCAGCTTTAACGGCGGGGGGGGAGATACGCAGTATTTT,CASSFNGGGGDTQYF
-,TRBJ2-3,-,TRBV2,TGTGCCAGCAAAATCTTCCCGGTACTCACAGATACGCAGTATTTT,CASKIFPVLTDTQYF
-,TRBJ2-1,TRBD2,TRBV5-1,TGCGCCAGCCGAAATACTGCCGGACTAGCGGGAGGGAAGCAGTTCTTC,CASRNTAGLAGGKQFF
few,TRBJ2-7,-,TRBV5-8,TGTGCCAGCAGCTACTTTCTGGAGCAGTACTTC,CASSYFLEQYF
once,TRBJ2-7,TRBD1,TRBV18,TGTGCCAGCTCAGGCAGGGGGCTTAACGAGCAGTACTTC,CASSGRGLNEQYF
few,TRBJ2-7,TRBD2,TRBV5-6,TGTGCCAGCAGCCCTAGCGGGAAAGCCTACGAGCAGTACTTC,CASSPSGKAYEQYF
-,TRBJ2-3,-,TRBV6-5,TGTGCCAGCAGCCCGGTGAGGTATACAGATACGCAGTATTTT,CASSPVRYTDTQYF
-,TRBJ1-3,-,TRBV19,TGTGCCAGTAGTATCGGACAGAGCTCTGGAAACACCATATATTTT,CASSIGQSSGNTIYF
-,TRBJ2-7,TRBD2,TRBV28,TGTGCCAGCAGTTTAGGACTAGCGATGACTTACGAGCAGTACTTC,CASSLGLAMTYEQYF
-,TRBJ1-5,TRBD1,TRBV28,TGTGCCAGCAGCCTTGACAGGGCTAGCAATCAGCCCCAGCATTTT,CASSLDRASNQPQHF
-,TRBJ1-1,-,TRBV19,TGTGCCAGTACCTCCTTTGCGAAGCGCTTGAACACTGAAGCTTTCTTT,CASTSFAKRLNTEAFF
-,TRBJ2-3,-,TRBV6-6,TGTGCCAGCAGGGGGGGGGCGGTGGCAGATACGCAGTATTTT,CASRGGAVADTQYF
-,TRBJ1-2,-,TRBV25-1,TGTGCCAGCAGCGAAATGGGGGGGAGCTATGGCTACACCTTC,CASSEMGGSYGYTF
-,TRBJ2-5,-,TRBV30,TGTGCCTGGAGGGAGGGGGCAGGTCGAGTGGAGACCCAGTACTTC,CAWREGAGRVETQYF
-,TRBJ1-2,-,TRBV10-1,TGCGCCAGCAGTCCAGGGCCAAGGGATGGCTACACCTTC,CASSPGPRDGYTF
-,TRBJ2-1,-,TRBV29-1,TGCAGCGCCAAAGATACAGGGTACCATGAGCAGTTCTTC,CSAKDTGYHEQFF
-,TRBJ2-7,-,TRBV28,TGTGCCAGCAGTTTTTGGGGGGCAGGGGGTTCAGGCGAGCAGTACTTC,CASSFWGAGGSGEQYF
once,TRBJ2-7,TRBD1,TRBV29-1,TGCAGCGCCCGGGACAGGGGGTACGAGCAGTACTTC,CSARDRGYEQYF
once,TRBJ2-3,TRBD1,TRBV5-1,TGCGCCAGCCAACAGGGGCTAAGCACAGATACGCAGTATTTT,CASQQGLSTDTQYF
-,TRBJ2-1,TRBD1,TRBV5-4,TGTGCCAGCAGCGATACAGGGGGAGTCCGTCGGAATGAGCAGTTCTTC,CASSDTGGVRRNEQFF
-,TRBJ1-4,TRBD1,TRBV18,TGTGCCAGCTCACGTCTAGGGACAGTCAATGAAAAACTGTTTTTT,CASSRLGTVNEKLFF
few,TRBJ1-1,TRBD1,TRBV19,TGTGCCAGTAGTAGGACAGGGAACACTGAAGCTTTCTTT,CASSRTGNTEAFF
-,TRBJ2-5,TRBD1,TRBV5-8,TGTGCCAGCAGCTTGAGGACAGGGGGATGGGGAGAGACCCAGTACTTC,CASSLRTGGWGETQYF
-,TRBJ2-3,-,TRBV6-1,TGTGCCAGCAGTGGAGCGCGGGCAGGGGATAAAGATACGCAGTATTTT,CASSGARAGDKDTQYF
few,TRBJ2-1,TRBD2,TRBV27,TGTGCCAGCACTGCGGGAGGGGCACCCTACAATGAGCAGTTCTTC,CASTAGGAPYNEQFF